This T cell receptor beta chain was captured by sequencing in a study of blood T cell repertoires in COVID-19. Study background: Samples taken during acute and convalescent COVID-19 were collected in the United States, Italy and Spain. Sample material is recorded as cDNA or gDNA derived from T cells, B-cell-depleted T cells, or PBMCs.

Germline V lookup: CDR1 MNHEY, CDR2 SVGAGI. V shed 7 bases and J shed 6 bases, with 21 bases lying between them. The CDR3 is 15 amino acids. Authors' processing steps: Amplification with reference gene primers provided the estimates of nucleated cell counts. Some clones are missing from TCRdb's copy, which holds only in-frame ones; the method was immunoSEQ multiplex PCR. That table supplies the V and J calls and clone size; D and trimming were determined from the DNA. This table has 75,000 to 80,000 clones, 88% appearing once. V gene TRBV6-5 combines with J gene TRBJ1-2; D not certain. The receptor was derived from a human donor in a cohort sampled during active COVID-19. What was sequenced was peripheral blood. The CDR3 coding sequence is TGTGCCAGCAAATGGGCCCGCCTCGATCGTGATGGCTACACCTTC. It translates to CASKWARLDRDGYTF.